This TCR beta chain was identified during a study of quantifying T cell responses using KT2 cells. Whole-study context: TCR alpha and beta constant-region primers primed reverse transcription of RNA.

Germline CDR1 is PRHDT and CDR2 is FYEKMQ (reference sequence). Trimming cost V 5 bases and J 7 bases, with 12 bases left between them. CDR3 length equals 14 residues. An oligo carrying a UMI was ligated to the cDNA 3' end. First-round PCR used roughly 4 cycles and beta primers RC1.1 and RC1.2 covering TRBC1 and TRBC2. Each CDR3 protein is one row after TCRdb ran MiXCR on the UMI-ligation and nested PCR reads. The top ten clones hold 43% of a sample with 40,000 or so distinct CDR3 sequences, over 15% of them seen once. The source material was PBMCs spiked with cells of the T cell clone KT2. The source is a human donor. This sequence joins TRBV13 and TRBJ1-6; D gene unclear. CDR3 residues: CASSVGLSNSPLHF. As DNA, the CDR3 is TGTGCCAGCAGCGTCGGACTGAGCAATTCACCCCTCCACTTT.